The rows below give T cell receptor beta chains drawn from one sample of a study of cytomegalovirus exposure and HLA in healthy donors. Data came from immunoSEQ multiplex PCR; TCRdb stores just in-frame clones and leaves some out. The sample has 200,000 to 250,000 clones, roughly 87% seen once. The sample consisted of PBMCs. The receptors derive from a woman aged 18-29 years in good health and CMV-seropositive. Each CDR3 is given with its conserved first and last residue.

V gene: TRBV25-1; CDR3 length: 16; CDR3 protein: CASSDSTGQGVYGYTF
V gene: TRBV28; CDR3 length: 16; CDR3 protein: CASDRGLGYNTGELFF
V gene: TRBV28; CDR3 length: 16; CDR3 protein: CASSFRQGAPYNEQFF
V gene: TRBV2; CDR3 length: 14; CDR3 protein: CASSKTTSGNEQFF
V gene: TRBV5-6; CDR3 length: 13; CDR3 protein: CASSPAGVWAQYF
V gene: TRBV30; CDR3 length: 11; CDR3 protein: CAWRVRGGYTF
V gene: TRBV5-1; CDR3 length: 15; CDR3 protein: CARRIPGQGLDEQYF
V gene: TRBV25-1; CDR3 length: 15; CDR3 protein: CASSPRTGATGELFF
V gene: TRBV7-6; CDR3 length: 14; CDR3 protein: CASSLGTGNTEAFF
V gene: TRBV5-1; CDR3 length: 16; CDR3 protein: CASCTGEHLRPEKLFF
V gene: TRBV9; CDR3 length: 14; CDR3 protein: CASTASSHQETQYF
V gene: TRBV5-1; CDR3 length: 14; CDR3 protein: CASSLLGGNYGYTF
V gene: TRBV20-1; CDR3 length: 11; CDR3 protein: CRMMGGNEQYF
V gene: TRBV7-8; CDR3 length: 12; CDR3 protein: CASSLLYFEAFF
V gene: TRBV7-9; CDR3 length: 14; CDR3 protein: CASSYRGIGEKLFF
V gene: TRBV9; CDR3 length: 14; CDR3 protein: CASSVEPANYGYTF
V gene: TRBV14; CDR3 length: 14; CDR3 protein: CASSHGLAGVGQYF
V gene: TRBV2; CDR3 length: 14; CDR3 protein: CASSGTGMNTEAFF
V gene: TRBV19; CDR3 length: 13; CDR3 protein: CASSNQGNTEAFF
V gene: TRBV28; CDR3 length: 13; CDR3 protein: CASSTYSNQPQHF